Listed here are 24 T cell receptor beta chains from one sample, sequenced in a study of blood T cell repertoires in COVID-19. Profiled with immunoSEQ multiplex PCR; TCRdb holds only in-frame clones, not every one. The sample records 200,000 to 250,000 clones, about 90% being singletons. Material for sequencing was peripheral blood. Receptor source: a man aged 55 to 70 with COVID-19, enrolled during active disease.

The chain combines TRBV15 with TRBJ2-3; 7 positions match TRBD1. The CDR3 is made up of 17 amino acids. The V segment lost 3 bases and the J segment 3 bases; nucleotides outside the gene matches: 12. CDR1 and CDR2 from the germline V gene are LNHNV and YYDKDF (reference sequence). CDR3 sequence: CATSSVGQGVGTDTQYF. In DNA, the CDR3 is TGTGCCACCAGCAGTGTGGGGCAGGGGGTCGGGACAGATACGCAGTATTTT.

The chain is built from TRBV12-3 or TRBV12-4 and TRBJ1-1, with D perhaps matching TRBD1 (5 bases). This CDR3 is built from 12 residues. The V end was cut by 6 bases, the J end by 6 bases, with 11 bases between. The CDR3 reads CASSPQVAEAFF. The DNA of the CDR3 is TGTGCCAGCAGCCCACAGGTGGCTGAAGCTTTCTTT.

This clone was observed once. The chain combines TRBV5-4 with TRBJ2-1; a possible D gene is TRBD1 (5 bases). This CDR3 comprises 15 residues. Germline V CDR1 and CDR2: SGHNT, YYREEE (reference sequence). The ends were cut back, 1 base at V and 5 bases at J, with 13 bases in the middle. CDR3 bases: TGTGCCAGCAGCTTGAATTGGGGCAGCAACAATGAGCAGTTCTTC. The encoded protein is CASSLNWGSNNEQFF.

The rearrangement joins TRBV5-4 to TRBJ2-1; 11 bases match TRBD2. The CDR3 covers 17 residues. Germline V gene data show CDR1 as SGHNT and CDR2 as YYREEE (reference sequence). V dropped 1 base and J dropped 3; count of bases not matched to a gene: 6. CDR3 nucleotide sequence: TGTGCCAGCAGCTTGCCACACCTAGCGGGGGGCTACAATGAGCAGTTCTTC. Protein: CASSLPHLAGGYNEQFF. The full variable domain, in which reference TRBV5-4 and TRBJ2-1 provide the parts outside the CDR3, is ETGVTQSPTHLIKTRGQQVTLRCSSQSGHNTVSWYQQALGQGPQFIFQYYREEENGRGNFPPRFSGLQFPNYSSELNVNALELDDSALYLCASSLPHLAGGYNEQFFGPGTRLTVL.

The chain couples TRBV24-1 to TRBJ1-2; D is ambiguous. The CDR3 spans 16 residues. CDR1 is KGHDR and CDR2 is SFDVKD in the germline V gene. V was shortened by 3 bases and J by 4 bases, with 17 bases between the two germline ends. CDR3 nucleotides: TGTGCCACCAGTGATGGTCCGGGGAAGTCCTCCTATGGCTACACCTTC. Translating it yields CATSDGPGKSSYGYTF.

The chain joins TRBV6-1 to TRBJ1-1, with unresolved D. This CDR3 contains 15 residues. Germline-derived CDR1 and CDR2 are MNHNS and SASEGT. V was trimmed by 3 bases and J by 10 bases, leaving 21 bases between them. In nucleotides, the CDR3 is TGTGCCAGCAGTGACGCCTCCGCCCGAAGGGAGGGAGCTTTCTTT. Its protein is CASSDASARREGAFF.

This rearrangement joins TRBV4-2 to TRBJ1-4, with D tentatively TRBD1 (6 bases). CDR3 length: 16 amino acids. Germline V gene lookup returns CDR1 LGHNA and CDR2 YNFKEQ. Trimming pared 1 base from V and 3 bases from J, leaving 12 bases between. The CDR3 DNA reads TGTGCCAGCAGCCAAGGGCACAGGGTGTCTAATGAAAAACTGTTTTTT. Amino acid sequence: CASSQGHRVSNEKLFF.

The chain links TRBV19 to TRBJ1-1, with D perhaps TRBD1 (5 bases). Trimming pared 4 bases from V and 4 bases from J, leaving 13 bases between. This CDR3 is 14 amino acids long. The germline gives CDR1 LNHDA, CDR2 SQIVND (reference sequence). CDR3 amino acids: CASSTRQQGTEAFF. CDR3 coding DNA: TGTGCCAGTAGTACTAGACAGCAGGGCACTGAAGCTTTCTTT.

The chain carries TRBV5-4 and TRBJ1-6; 9 bases map to TRBD1. V shed 3 bases and J 5 bases; nucleotides not matched to a gene: 3. Germline-derived CDR1 and CDR2 are SGHNT and YYREEE (reference sequence). This CDR3 spans 15 amino acids. The CDR3 sequence is CASSWGDRDNSPLHF. CDR3 nucleotides: TGTGCCAGCAGCTGGGGGGACAGGGATAATTCACCCCTCCACTTT.

The chain joins TRBV11-2 to TRBJ1-1; D uncertain. Trimming took off 3 bases at V and 6 bases at J, with 11 bases between the two ends. Germline CDR1 reads SGHAT; CDR2 reads FQNNGV. The CDR3 is made up of 13 amino acids. CDR3 amino acids: CASSFEGFAEAFF. The CDR3 DNA sequence: TGTGCCAGCAGCTTCGAGGGTTTCGCTGAAGCTTTCTTT.

This clone is a singleton in its sample. This chain links TRBV5-4 with TRBJ2-1, with 8 bases aligning to TRBD1. Per germline, CDR1 SGHNT and CDR2 YYREEE (reference sequence). This CDR3 has 13 residues. Trimming took 3 bases from V and 9 from J; bases not matched to a gene: 5. CDR3 in amino acids: CASSSGTGREQFF. DNA of the CDR3: TGTGCCAGCAGCTCCGGGACAGGCCGTGAGCAGTTCTTC.

V gene TRBV18 combines with J gene TRBJ2-4; D is ambiguous. Germline V gives CDR1 KGHSH, CDR2 LQKENI. V shed 4 bases and J shed 4 bases, with 14 bases lying between them. CDR3 length: 15 amino acids. CDR3 coding DNA: TGTGCCAGCTCACGACCATCTACAGATAAAAACATTCAGTACTTC. This encodes CASSRPSTDKNIQYF. Full variable domain (outside the CDR3, taken from reference TRBV18 and TRBJ2-4): NAGVMQNPRHLVRRRGQEARLRCSPMKGHSHVYWYRQLPEEGLKFMVYLQKENIIDESGMPKERFSAEFPKEGPSILRIQQVVRGDSAAYFCASSRPSTDKNIQYFGAGTRLSVL.

The chain carries TRBV7-9 and TRBJ2-2, with D possibly being TRBD1 (6 bases). The CDR3 totals 16 residues. The V end lost 6 bases, the J end lost 0 bases, and 14 bases lay between the germline ends. In germline, CDR1 is SEHNR, CDR2 FQNEAQ (reference sequence). The CDR3 protein is CASRWSGTTNTGELFF. CDR3 DNA: TGTGCCAGCAGATGGTCCGGGACAACGAACACCGGGGAGCTGTTTTTT.

This chain connects TRBV5-6 to TRBJ2-7; TRBD1 aligns across 7 bases. This CDR3 contains 14 residues. Germline V gene lookup returns CDR1 SGHDT and CDR2 YYEEEE. V gave up 4 bases and J gave up 3 bases; unmatched junction bases: 7. CDR3 protein: CASSKGQNLYEQYF. CDR3 sequence (DNA): TGTGCCAGCAGCAAGGGACAGAATCTCTACGAGCAGTACTTC.

The chain recombines TRBV18 with TRBJ1-2; a weak D match, TRBD1 (6 bases). Germline V gene lookup returns CDR1 KGHSH and CDR2 LQKENI. The CDR3 is 14 amino acids. The ends were cut back, 2 bases at V and 4 bases at J, with 11 bases in the middle. CDR3 DNA sequence: TGTGCCAGCTCACCAAACAGGGAGCCCTATGGCTACACCTTC. Translation: CASSPNREPYGYTF.

The V call is TRBV7-3, the J call TRBJ1-1; 9 positions agree with TRBD1. There are 15 residues in the CDR3. The V gene's germline CDR1 is SGHTA and CDR2 FQGTGA. Unmatched junction bases numbered 5, after V lost 1 base and J lost 5 bases. The CDR3 nucleotides read TGTGCCAGCAGCTTAAGCACAGGGGGCCGGACTGAAGCTTTCTTT. Its translation: CASSLSTGGRTEAFF.

The V gene is TRBV3-1 (or the pseudogene TRBV3-2), the J gene TRBJ2-1; 9 nucleotides agree with TRBD2. The CDR3 contains 17 residues. After removal of 1 base from V and 3 bases from J, the junction contained 7 bases not matched to a gene. Germline V gives CDR1 LGHDT, CDR2 YNNKEL (reference sequence). The CDR3 loop reads CASSQGVSLAGYNEQFF. CDR3 DNA sequence: TGTGCCAGCAGCCAAGGCGTTTCACTAGCGGGCTACAATGAGCAGTTCTTC.

The chain couples TRBV4-1 to TRBJ1-5; 7 bases map to TRBD1. Trimming at V came to 4 bases and at J to 4 bases, leaving 4 bases not matched to a gene. The CDR3 consists of 14 residues. Germline-derived CDR1 and CDR2 are MGHRA and YSYEKL. CDR3 nucleotides: TGCGCCAGCAGCCCCGGGACAGTAAATCAGCCCCAGCATTTT. This codes for CASSPGTVNQPQHF.

The table lists this clone with a few counts. The chain carries TRBV2 and TRBJ1-5; no definite D call. Germline V gene lookup returns CDR1 SNHLY and CDR2 FYNNEI. Trimming took 6 bases from V and 7 from J, leaving 19 bases between them. The CDR3 has 15 residues. The CDR3 reads CASSGEGGVWQPQHF. CDR3 nucleotide sequence: TGTGCCAGCAGCGGGGAAGGAGGTGTATGGCAGCCCCAGCATTTT.

J is TRBJ2-1 and V is TRBV2, with TRBD1 matching 7 bases. With 6 bases clipped from V and 8 bases from J, the junction kept 16 bases outside the gene matches. Germline assignment: CDR1 SNHLY and CDR2 FYNNEI. The CDR3 loop spans 16 amino acids. Here the CDR3 reads CASSLRGLARVDEQFF. Here the CDR3 DNA reads TGTGCCAGCAGCCTTAGGGGGCTAGCCCGGGTCGATGAGCAGTTCTTC. Complete variable domain (other parts from reference TRBV2 and TRBJ2-1): EPEVTQTPSHQVTQMGQEVILRCVPISNHLYFYWYRQILGQKVEFLVSFYNNEISEKSEIFDDQFSVERPDGSNFTLKIRSTKLEDSAMYFCASSLRGLARVDEQFFGPGTRLTVL.

This chain uses TRBV30 with TRBJ2-7; 10 positions agree with TRBD2. The CDR3 consists of 14 residues. CDR1 and CDR2 (germline): GTSNPN, SVGIG (reference sequence). V was clipped by 2 bases and J by 3 bases; unmatched bases: 4. The CDR3 reads CAWSKRGGFYEQYF. Written as DNA, the CDR3 is TGTGCCTGGAGTAAGCGGGGGGGCTTCTACGAGCAGTACTTC.

V is TRBV20-1 and J is TRBJ1-2; 9 nucleotides line up with TRBD1. This CDR3 has 11 residues. Germline V gene lookup returns CDR1 DFQATT and CDR2 SNEGSKA (reference sequence). After removal of 7 bases from V and 3 bases from J, the junction contained 0 bases not matched to a gene. Here the CDR3 reads CSGTGDYGYTF. The CDR3, as DNA: TGCAGTGGGACAGGGGACTATGGCTACACCTTC.

V gene TRBV28 combines with J gene TRBJ1-5, with a weak D call TRBD1 (6 bases). The germline gives CDR1 MDHEN, CDR2 SYDVKM. Between the trimmed V and J ends, which lost 3 bases and 1 base, there was a span of 16 bases. This CDR3 contains 17 residues. The CDR3 sequence is CASSFGAQGLSNQPQHF. CDR3 nucleotides: TGTGCCAGCAGTTTTGGAGCACAGGGTTTGAGCAATCAGCCCCAGCATTTT.

The chain has TRBV7-8 and TRBJ1-1, with D possibly matching TRBD1 (6 bases). The CDR3 has 15 residues. V was pared by 0 bases and J by 1 base, with 9 bases between. Germline CDR1 is SGHVS and CDR2 is FQNEAQ. The CDR3 DNA reads as TGTGCCAGCAGCTTAGCGGGGGCGCGGAACACTGAAGCTTTCTTT. Translation gives CASSLAGARNTEAFF. The entire variable domain, with the rest obtained from reference TRBV7-8 and TRBJ1-1, is as follows: GAGVSQSPRYKVAKRGQDVALRCDPISGHVSLFWYQQALGQGPEFLTYFQNEAQLDKSGLPSDRFFAERPEGSVSTLKIQRTQQEDSAVYLCASSLAGARNTEAFFGQGTRLTVV.